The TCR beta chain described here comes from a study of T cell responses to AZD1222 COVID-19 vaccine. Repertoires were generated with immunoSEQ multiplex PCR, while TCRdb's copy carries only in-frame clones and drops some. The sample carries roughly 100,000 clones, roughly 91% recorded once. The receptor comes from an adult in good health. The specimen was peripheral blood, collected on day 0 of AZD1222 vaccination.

The CDR3 protein is CATSAVAQAEAFF. The CDR3 coding sequence is TGTGCCACCAGTGCGGTAGCCCAGGCTGAAGCTTTCTTT. This chain uses TRBV24-1 with TRBJ1-1; no clear D. Trimming pared 5 bases from V and 6 bases from J, leaving 12 bases between. This CDR3 is 13 amino acids long. The germline CDR1 and CDR2 sequences are KGHDR and SFDVKD.